This TCR beta chain was obtained from a study of T cells after posttransplantation cyclophosphamide. The repertoire was sequenced with immunoSEQ multiplex PCR; TCRdb's copy has only in-frame clones and lacks some. The data show around 16,000 clones, around 82% seen once. Findings and caveats of the study: After PTCy, TRB diversity resembled that of CNI/methotrexate controls.

Sampled 1 year posttransplant, controls received myeloablative marrow transplants, methotrexate and a calcineurin inhibitor. For this clone: Its cognate antigen is unknown.

Per germline, CDR1 MNHEY and CDR2 SVGAGI. The CDR3 contains 13 residues. The material sequenced was PBMCs, taken roughly 57 weeks after allogeneic stem cell transplant with calcineurin inhibitor and methotrexate. V is TRBV6-5 and J is TRBJ2-5; TRBD1 is a possible D gene (6 bases). The assigned J gene may be wrong: the sequence end matches TRBJ2-7 better. This TCR was sampled from a young adult male patient who received an allogeneic stem cell transplant from a related donor, was CMV-positive, and had no GVHD. The graft donor may be the source of some T cells. CDR3 DNA sequence: TGTGCCACCCTCGGGGACATAGACTACGAGCAGTACTTC. This encodes CATLGDIDYEQYF.